This T cell receptor beta chain was sequenced during a study of blood T cells in healthy people across ages. General study points: With donor CMV status unknown, expanded clonotype changes were possibly confounded.

Together with a sample-barcoded 5' primer, a J-beta primer mix was included in a second PCR lasting roughly 6 to 12 cycles. Each cDNA molecule was tagged by a template-switch adaptor that had 12 random nucleotides. Sequencing of every sample gave 2.5 million or more CDR3-containing paired-end reads. MiXCR, run by TCRdb on the 5' RACE reads, gives a single entry per CDR3 protein. The sample carries fewer than 1,200,000 distinct CDR3 sequences, roughly 24% recorded once. This CDR3 region has 18 residues. With V trimmed by 5 bases and J by 0 bases, 7 bases remained unmatched. From germline, CDR1 is SGHTA and CDR2 FQGTGA. On this clonotype: Its matching antigen is unknown.

This sample was shared with a second study, whose subject was T cells of mothers and their children. That source adds: Barcodes and 2-4 random nucleotides were added by M1S in the second PCR.

The clonotype comes from a girl aged 2 to 10 in good health. V is TRBV7-3 and J is TRBJ2-1, with 13 bases aligning to TRBD2. Sequenced material: blood. The CDR3 region is CASSPRTSGSPSYNEQFF. DNA for the CDR3: TGTGCCAGCAGCCCCCGGACTAGCGGGAGCCCCTCCTACAATGAGCAGTTCTTC.